The 13 T cell receptor beta chains below come from one sample, sequenced in a study of T cells in Graves' hyperthyroidism and ophthalmopathy. RNA transcripts yielded amplified TCR beta CDR3 regions. An initial round of RT-PCR targeting the TCR CDR3 relied on the HTBI primer set. TCRdb fed the multiplex PCR reads into MiXCR, producing one record per CDR3 protein. Altogether approximately 720,000 distinct CDR3 sequences are present, around 20% being singletons, with the ten largest covering roughly 17%. The sample was blood. These TCRs come from a woman between 50 and 59 years old with Graves' hyperthyroidism that later progressed to Graves' ophthalmopathy.

The sample holds a few counts of this clonotype. The chain links TRBV6-1 to TRBJ1-2; tentative D call: TRBD1 (5 bases). This CDR3 spans 14 amino acids. V was clipped by 4 bases and J by 4 bases, with 13 bases between them. Germline V gene data show CDR1 as MNHNS and CDR2 as SASEGT. The CDR3 sequence is CASSGRQGTYGYTF. The CDR3 DNA reads TGTGCCAGCAGTGGCCGCCAGGGCACCTATGGCTACACCTTC.

In its sample, this clonotype was seen a few times. The chain combines TRBV7-2 with TRBJ1-6; TRBD1 is a possible D gene (5 bases). The CDR3 sequence is 15 residues long. The V end was cut by 1 base, the J end by 7 bases, with 11 bases between. Per the germline V gene, CDR1 is SGHTA and CDR2 is FQGNSA. In nucleotides, the CDR3 is TGTGCCAGCAGCTTAGTCGTAGGGGTGAATTCACCCCTCCACTTT. Amino acid sequence: CASSLVVGVNSPLHF.

The chain employs TRBV4-1 and TRBJ1-1; 7 bases match TRBD1. CDR3 length equals 15 residues. Germline trimming cut 2 bases from V and 0 bases from J; bases unmatched to any gene: 3. Germline loops: CDR1 MGHRA, CDR2 YSYEKL. CDR3 nucleotide sequence: TGCGCCAGCAGCCAAAGAGGGGGCATGAACACTGAAGCTTTCTTT. Residues: CASSQRGGMNTEAFF.

Many counts were recorded for this clonotype. The V call is TRBV6-2 or TRBV6-3, the J call TRBJ1-3; possibly TRBD1 for D (6 bases). Trimming removed 2 bases from V and 15 bases from J, with 17 bases in between. The CDR3 has 13 residues. Germline CDR1 MNHEY, CDR2 SVGEGT. The CDR3 reads CASSYGRQAHPYF. The CDR3 DNA reads TGTGCCAGCAGTTACGGTCGACAGGCCCACCCATATTTT.

This clonotype was picked up a small number of times. The V and J genes are TRBV12-3 or TRBV12-4 and TRBJ2-7, with D unresolved. The CDR3 spans 12 residues. V gave up 3 bases and J gave up 3 bases, with 6 bases separating them. The CDR3 coding sequence is TGTGCCAGCAGTTTCGTCATCTACGAGCAGTACTTC. Translating gives CASSFVIYEQYF.

Many counts were recorded for this clonotype. V gene TRBV30 combines with J gene TRBJ1-2; no firm D call. With 5 bases removed from V and 4 bases from J, the gap between germline ends came to 14 bases. The CDR3 is 13 residues long. Germline V gene data show CDR1 as GTSNPN and CDR2 as SVGIG (reference sequence). CDR3 DNA: TGTGCCTGGCGACTAGGACCGCTCTATGGCTACACCTTC. Translating it yields CAWRLGPLYGYTF.

This clonotype was picked up many times. The chain joins TRBV30 to TRBJ1-2, with 7 bases lining up with TRBD1. Unmatched junction bases numbered 8, after V lost 3 bases and J lost 4 bases. The CDR3 loop spans 14 amino acids. Germline CDR1 GTSNPN, CDR2 SVGIG (reference sequence). CDR3 coding DNA: TGTGCCTGGAGGGAACAGGGGACGGGCTATGGCTACACCTTC. Translated: CAWREQGTGYGYTF.

This clonotype was found many times. The chain has TRBV3-1 and TRBJ2-3; D might be TRBD1 or TRBD2, each matching 6 bases. From germline, CDR1 is LGHDT and CDR2 YNNKEL (reference sequence). This CDR3 comprises 13 residues. Trimming cost V 1 base and J 7 bases, with 9 bases left between them. CDR3 residues: CASSQGGGNTQYF. Written as DNA, the CDR3 is TGTGCCAGCAGCCAAGGAGGGGGGAATACGCAGTATTTT.

This clonotype was found a few times. This sequence joins TRBV18 and TRBJ2-3; D unclear. The CDR3 has 14 amino acids. Between the trimmed V and J ends, which lost 6 bases and 8 bases, there was a span of 18 bases. Per the germline V gene, CDR1 is KGHSH and CDR2 is LQKENI. DNA for the CDR3: TGTGCCAGCTCCTCGCAGGTGCTTCGCGGTACGCAGTATTTT. Protein sequence: CASSSQVLRGTQYF.

This clonotype was seen a few times. This sequence joins TRBV4-1 and TRBJ1-2, with D maybe TRBD1 (5 bases). The germline V gene encodes CDR1 MGHRA and CDR2 YSYEKL. Trimming removed 1 base from V and 2 bases from J, with 8 bases in between. The CDR3 runs 14 residues. CDR3 DNA sequence: TGCGCCAGCAGCCAAGCGGGGGACAACTATGGCTACACCTTC. It yields the protein CASSQAGDNYGYTF.

The rearrangement joins TRBV4-1 to TRBJ2-7; tentative D call: TRBD1 (5 bases). The ends were cut back, 1 base at V and 3 bases at J, with 16 bases in the middle. The CDR3 has 16 amino acids. Germline-derived CDR1 and CDR2 are MGHRA and YSYEKL. The CDR3 nucleotides are TGCGCCAGCAGCCAAGTTGGCAGGGAAGGGAACTACGAGCAGTACTTC. Protein: CASSQVGREGNYEQYF.

There are many counts of this clonotype. The chain employs TRBV3-1 and TRBJ2-1; 7 positions agree with TRBD2. Germline CDR1 reads LGHDT; CDR2 reads YNNKEL (reference sequence). Trimming removed 4 bases from V and 4 bases from J; junction bases left unmatched: 4. The CDR3 is made up of 14 amino acids. The CDR3 coding sequence is TGTGCCAGCAGCCGGGCGGGGGAGTACAATGAGCAGTTCTTC. Protein sequence: CASSRAGEYNEQFF.

This clonotype has a handful of counts. This sequence joins TRBV2 and TRBJ2-2, with TRBD2 matching 8 bases. The CDR3 consists of 15 residues. Germline CDR1 SNHLY, CDR2 FYNNEI. The CDR3 loop reads CATPYPGAGVGELFF. The CDR3 DNA follows: TGTGCGACCCCGTACCCCGGAGCGGGGGTCGGGGAGCTGTTTTTT.